One and the same sample provided the 27 T cell receptor beta chains below, sequenced in a study of T cell responses to AZD1222 COVID-19 vaccine. This table comes from immunoSEQ multiplex PCR, and its TCRdb copy is limited to in-frame clones, with some not included. The sample lists 72,000 or so clones; 85% were seen once. The sample here was peripheral blood, taken on day 0 of AZD1222 vaccination. The source is an adult in good health.

This rearrangement joins TRBV5-1 to TRBJ2-3, with D unresolved. In germline, CDR1 is SGHRS, CDR2 YFSETQ. V was shortened by 4 bases and J by 2 bases, with 5 bases between the two germline ends. This CDR3 comprises 12 residues. CDR3 in amino acids: CASSDFTDTQYF. The CDR3, as DNA: TGCGCCAGCAGCGACTTCACAGATACGCAGTATTTT.

This chain uses TRBV19 with TRBJ1-1; possible D gene TRBD1, 6 bases. Trimming pared 6 bases from V and 4 bases from J, leaving 15 bases between. The V gene's germline CDR1 is LNHDA and CDR2 SQIVND (reference sequence). This CDR3 contains 14 residues. CDR3 residues: CASRAQGLGTEAFF. Written as DNA, the CDR3 is TGTGCCAGTAGGGCGCAGGGGTTGGGCACTGAAGCTTTCTTT.

The gene calls are TRBV6-5 and TRBJ1-1; perhaps TRBD1 as D (6 bases). There are 14 residues in the CDR3. Germline lookup yields CDR1 MNHEY and CDR2 SVGAGI. Trimming stripped 8 bases from V and 0 bases from J, with 13 bases between. The CDR3 region is CASRPTGLNTEAFF. The CDR3 nucleotides are TGTGCCAGCCGACCGACAGGTTTGAACACTGAAGCTTTCTTT.

This clone occurred a few times. The genes are TRBV27 and TRBJ2-4, with 8 bases lining up with TRBD2. From germline, CDR1 is MNHEY and CDR2 SMNVEV (reference sequence). The CDR3 runs to 14 residues. With 2 bases clipped from V and 9 bases from J, the junction kept 6 bases outside the gene matches. The CDR3 DNA is TGTGCCAGCAGTTTAAACCTCGGGGGGGGCATTCAGTACTTC. Translating it yields CASSLNLGGGIQYF.

V and J are TRBV6-2 or TRBV6-3 and TRBJ2-5; 12 bases align to TRBD2. This CDR3 comprises 17 residues. Germline CDR1 and CDR2: MNHEY and SVGEGT. V gave up 6 bases and J gave up 5 bases; unmatched junction bases: 13. The CDR3 DNA is TGTGCCAGCAGACCTTCTAGCGGGGGGGCCAAAGGGGAGACCCAGTACTTC. It encodes CASRPSSGGAKGETQYF.

The J gene is TRBJ1-4, the V gene TRBV19, with D unresolved. V dropped 6 bases and J dropped 8 bases, with 16 bases sitting between them. Germline loops: CDR1 LNHDA, CDR2 SQIVND (reference sequence). This CDR3 has 14 residues. The CDR3 region has the DNA TGTGCCAGTAGGCGGGGTTCGGTTGAGGAAAAACTGTTTTTT. Its translation: CASRRGSVEEKLFF.

The chain links TRBV3-1 (or the pseudogene TRBV3-2) to TRBJ2-7; 12 bases agree with TRBD1. Trimming took 6 bases from V and 3 from J; bases not matched to a gene: 3. The CDR3 consists of 14 residues. Germline CDR1 and CDR2: LGHDT and YNNKEL (reference sequence). The CDR3 DNA is TGTGCCAGCAGGGGGACAGGGGGCGTCTACGAGCAGTACTTC. Protein product: CASRGTGGVYEQYF.

The chain employs TRBV27 and TRBJ1-2; no clear D gene. From germline, CDR1 is MNHEY and CDR2 SMNVEV (reference sequence). CDR3 length equals 16 residues. Trimming pared 0 bases from V and 0 bases from J, leaving 11 bases between. The DNA of the CDR3 is TGTGCCAGCAGTTTATCGAAGCTGTCGGCTAACTATGGCTACACCTTC. Translated: CASSLSKLSANYGYTF.

The chain uses TRBV27 and TRBJ1-2, with 7 positions matching TRBD1. The CDR3 totals 13 residues. The junction had 13 bases not matched to a gene; V was cut back by 5 bases and J by 13 bases. The V gene's germline CDR1 is MNHEY and CDR2 SMNVEV (reference sequence). CDR3 protein: CASSPGGTVIITF. The CDR3, as DNA: TGTGCCAGCAGTCCGGGGGGGACAGTTATAATCACCTTC.

This sequence joins TRBV12-3 or TRBV12-4 and TRBJ2-3, with D possibly TRBD2 on 5 matching bases. V lost 7 bases and J 6 bases, leaving 14 bases between the germline ends. The CDR3 totals 13 residues. The CDR3, as DNA: TGTGCCAGCACAGTAAGCGGCGGGGATACGCAGTATTTT. This encodes CASTVSGGDTQYF.

CDR3 protein: CASNPSSGAHGYTF. The CDR3, as DNA: TGTGCCAGCAACCCAAGTTCAGGGGCGCACGGCTACACCTTC. V gene TRBV3-1 (or the pseudogene TRBV3-2) combines with J gene TRBJ1-2; D is perhaps TRBD1 (6 bases). The germline V gene has CDR1 LGHDT and CDR2 YNNKEL (reference sequence). Trimming took off 7 bases at V and 8 bases at J, with 20 bases between the two ends. This CDR3 has 14 amino acids.

The CDR3 loop is CASSFRGGAEAFF. The DNA for the CDR3 is TGTGCCAGCAGTTTCAGGGGGGGCGCTGAAGCTTTCTTT. The gene calls are TRBV27 and TRBJ1-1; 7 nucleotides match TRBD1. This CDR3 spans 13 amino acids. Germline lookup yields CDR1 MNHEY and CDR2 SMNVEV (reference sequence). The trim removed 3 bases at V and 6 bases at J, leaving 4 bases unmatched.

The CDR3 sequence: CASYRSTGELFF. The CDR3 region has the DNA TGCGCCAGCTACCGCTCGACCGGGGAGCTGTTTTTT. The chain employs TRBV5-1 and TRBJ2-2, with unresolved D. The CDR3 length is 12 residues. CDR1 is SGHRS and CDR2 is YFSETQ in the germline V gene. V was shortened by 7 bases and J by 5 bases, with 9 bases between the two germline ends.

The rearrangement uses TRBV5-1 and TRBJ2-2; 7 nucleotides align to TRBD1. Trimming took 4 bases from V and 6 from J; bases not matched to a gene: 6. CDR1 and CDR2 from the germline V gene are SGHRS and YFSETQ. The CDR3 contains 14 residues. CDR3 in amino acids: CASSDNTGAGELFF. The CDR3 DNA sequence: TGCGCCAGCAGCGATAACACAGGGGCCGGGGAGCTGTTTTTT. Full variable domain (missing parts from reference TRBV5-1 and TRBJ2-2): KAGVTQTPRYLIKTRGQQVTLSCSPISGHRSVSWYQQTPGQGLQFLFEYFSETQRNKGNFPGRFSGRQFSNSRSEMNVSTLELGDSALYLCASSDNTGAGELFFGEGSRLTVL.

This clone was counted only a few times. This sequence joins TRBV29-1 and TRBJ2-7; a weak D match, TRBD1 (6 bases). V lost 3 bases to trimming and J lost 2 bases, with 17 bases between them. This CDR3 comprises 15 residues. Germline V gene lookup returns CDR1 SQVTM and CDR2 ANQGSEA. As DNA, the CDR3 is TGCAGCGTTGACTTTCGACAGGACTCCACCTACGAGCAGTACTTC. It specifies CSVDFRQDSTYEQYF.

The chain links TRBV4-2 to TRBJ2-3, with 11 bases lining up with TRBD2. The germline V gene encodes CDR1 LGHNA and CDR2 YNFKEQ. V dropped 0 bases and J dropped 1; count of bases not matched to a gene: 6. The CDR3 spans 18 residues. CDR3 amino acids: CASSQEWASGGRTDTQYF. CDR3 sequence (DNA): TGTGCCAGCAGCCAAGAATGGGCTAGCGGGGGGCGCACAGATACGCAGTATTTT.

This clone has only one observation. The rearrangement uses TRBV11-2 and TRBJ2-7, with TRBD1 matching 7 bases. The CDR3 runs 12 residues. Trimming at V came to 5 bases and at J to 2 bases, leaving 0 bases not matched to a gene. Per germline, CDR1 SGHAT and CDR2 FQNNGV. The DNA of the CDR3 is TGTGCCAGCAGCGGACAGGCCTACGAGCAGTACTTC. Its protein is CASSGQAYEQYF.

The chain carries TRBV7-2 and TRBJ2-7; 7 nucleotides line up with TRBD1. V trimming: 2 bases; J trimming: 5 bases; junction bases outside the gene matches: 9. Germline V gene sequence: CDR1 SGHTA, CDR2 FQGNSA. The CDR3 extends over 15 amino acids. The CDR3 sequence is CASSLQGGKLNEQYF. The CDR3 DNA follows: TGTGCCAGCAGCTTACAAGGGGGCAAGTTGAACGAGCAGTACTTC.

The chain recombines TRBV7-8 with TRBJ1-2; D may be TRBD1 (6 bases). Germline CDR1 reads SGHVS; CDR2 reads FQNEAQ. V was shortened by 0 bases and J by 2 bases, with 10 bases between the two germline ends. This CDR3 has 15 amino acids. The DNA of the CDR3 is TGTGCCAGCAGCTTAGCGCAGGGGTCCAACTATGGCTACACCTTC. Amino acid sequence: CASSLAQGSNYGYTF.

The V call is TRBV5-1, the J call TRBJ2-5, with D hard to call. Germline V gives CDR1 SGHRS, CDR2 YFSETQ. Trimming stripped 0 bases from V and 5 bases from J, with 8 bases between. The CDR3 loop spans 13 amino acids. This CDR3 is CASSLGTVETQYF. In DNA form, the CDR3 reads TGCGCCAGCAGCTTGGGAACAGTCGAGACCCAGTACTTC.

The CDR3 loop reads CASSQETRGGYTF. The CDR3 DNA sequence: TGTGCCAGCAGCCAAGAAACTCGGGGGGGCTACACCTTC. J is TRBJ1-2 and V is TRBV3-1 (or the pseudogene TRBV3-2); D might be TRBD1 (5 bases). Trimming took off 0 bases at V and 8 bases at J, with 10 bases between the two ends. The CDR3 spans 13 residues. Per germline, CDR1 LGHDT and CDR2 YNNKEL (reference sequence).

With respect to this clone: A much larger clone sits a single nucleotide away, making a read error possible. Within the sample, other DNA sequences also encode this same CDR3. The CDR3 bases are TGTGCCAGCAGCTTGGCCGGCAGGAACACTGAAGCTTTCTTT. This gives the protein CASSLAGRNTEAFF. The chain joins TRBV5-6 to TRBJ1-1; D call uncertain. The V gene's germline CDR1 is SGHDT and CDR2 YYEEEE. With 0 bases removed from V and 1 base from J, the gap between germline ends came to 7 bases. This CDR3 is built from 14 residues.

V gene TRBV2 combines with J gene TRBJ2-3; D may be TRBD1 or TRBD2 (5 bases each). V was clipped by 7 bases and J by 0 bases, with 14 bases between them. The CDR3 consists of 15 residues. From germline, CDR1 is SNHLY and CDR2 FYNNEI. This CDR3 reads CASKGTPSSTDTQYF. CDR3 coding DNA: TGTGCCAGCAAGGGGACGCCTTCTAGCACAGATACGCAGTATTTT.

V is TRBV12-3 or TRBV12-4 and J is TRBJ1-2, with D hard to call. The V and J ends lost 7 bases and 2 bases respectively, with 11 bases between them. The CDR3 loop spans 13 amino acids. The CDR3 bases are TGTGCCAGCAAACGCACAGAGAACTATGGCTACACCTTC. It yields the protein CASKRTENYGYTF.

The rearrangement links TRBV4-1 to TRBJ2-1; 8 bases agree with TRBD2. The CDR3 has 16 amino acids. Germline assignment: CDR1 MGHRA and CDR2 YSYEKL. The trim removed 0 bases at V and 2 bases at J, leaving 3 bases unmatched. The CDR3 protein is CASSQDRGLAYNEQFF. The CDR3 DNA follows: TGCGCCAGCAGCCAAGATAGGGGACTAGCCTACAATGAGCAGTTCTTC.

The chain joins TRBV21-1 to TRBJ2-1; the table's D call TRBD2 went unverified against the DNA. TRBV21-1 is annotated as a pseudogene. The CDR3 consists of 16 residues. This CDR3 reads CASSKSLREAFNEQFF. The DNA of the CDR3 is TGTGCCAGCAGCAAAAGTCTGCGGGAGGCGTTCAATGAGCAGTTCTTC.

The rearrangement joins TRBV10-2 to TRBJ1-1, with a tentative D call TRBD1 (5 bases). The CDR3 runs to 13 residues. CDR1 is WSHSY and CDR2 is SAAADI in the germline V gene. The V end lost 2 bases, the J end lost 7 bases, and 11 bases lay between the germline ends. CDR3 sequence: CASSEGWGFEAFF. In nucleotides, the CDR3 is TGCGCCAGCAGTGAGGGGTGGGGCTTTGAAGCTTTCTTT.